The clone carrying this TCR beta chain was observed many times. The data were obtained in a study of T-cell reconstitution after alpha-beta-depleted transplantation in children. Unique molecular identifiers were used to barcode this TCRbeta library. TCRdb itself ran the PCR reads through MiXCR, one entry per CDR3 protein. This table holds about 690,000 distinct CDR3 sequences, about 15% found once. The V gene lost 5 bases and the J gene lost 0 bases, with 11 bases spanning the gap. The CDR3 covers 15 residues. The chain uses TRBV12-3 or TRBV12-4 and TRBJ1-3; D ambiguous. The specimen was PBMCs from the stem cell graft donor, collected from the stem cell graft. The sequence was obtained from a human donor who donated a stem cell graft to a child with acute myeloid leukemia. CDR3 protein: CASSHLTDSGNTIYF. The CDR3 nucleotides are TGTGCCAGCAGTCATTTGACGGACTCTGGAAACACCATATATTTT.